The present entry profiles one T cell receptor beta chain with its context. The antigen remains unidentified. The sample comes from a study of T-cell reconstitution after alpha-beta-depleted transplantation in children. General study results and limits: Newly produced T cells mostly provided counts and TCRbeta diversity after one year, as hyperexpanded clones declined. The origin of high day-60 TCRbeta diversity in some patients lay in surviving recipient T cells and thymic progenitors. Several hundred expanded graft clones reportedly gave rise to the alpha-beta T cells present about two months after transplant.

The CDR3 is 15 amino acids. Germline V lookup: CDR1 SGHRS, CDR2 YFSETQ. Losses at the gene ends were 4 bases for V and 4 bases for J; bases not matched to a gene: 6. The TCRbeta library was prepared with unique molecular identifiers. MiXCR, applied by TCRdb to the PCR reads, yields one record per CDR3 protein. The sample has around 440,000 distinct CDR3 sequences; 15% to 20% are singletons. This TCR came from a boy less than two years old who had a stem cell transplant for Wiskott-Aldrich syndrome, so the T cells may come from the graft donor. This specimen was PBMCs, mostly from graft donor cells, taken 360 days after TCRalphabeta/CD19-depleted stem cell transplant. This chain links TRBV5-1 with TRBJ2-2, with TRBD1 matching over 8 bases. CDR3 residues: CASSRGQVITGELFF. In DNA form, the CDR3 reads TGCGCCAGCAGCAGGGGACAGGTGATCACCGGGGAGCTGTTTTTT.